These T cell receptor beta chains were read from a single sample in a study of blood T cell repertoires in COVID-19. Clones were sequenced by immunoSEQ multiplex PCR, and TCRdb holds only the in-frame ones, with some missing. The sample yields hundreds of thousands of clones, 65% to 90% seen once. Sequenced sample: peripheral blood. The receptor set was obtained from a woman aged 60 to 75 with COVID-19, enrolled during active disease. Both conserved end residues are part of each CDR3. D genes are given only for firm matches. Some rows have no size entry. The others give once, few or many, or a class for an expanded clone.

V gene	clone size	J gene	D gene	CDR3 DNA	CDR3 protein
TRBV6-5	once	TRBJ2-7	-	TGTGCCAGCAGTTACTCGATCGGGTTGGGCTACGAGCAGTACTTC	CASSYSIGLGYEQYF
TRBV7-8	-	TRBJ2-5	TRBD2	TGTGCCAGCAGCCGAGGACTAGCTGAAGAGACCCAGTACTTC	CASSRGLAEETQYF
TRBV15	-	TRBJ2-7	TRBD2	TGTGCCACCAGCAGGGGACTAGCGGGGGGAAACGAGCAGTACTTC	CATSRGLAGGNEQYF
TRBV28	-	TRBJ2-2	TRBD2	TGTGCCAGCAGCTCCCGACTAGCGGCTAGCACCGGGGAGCTGTTTTTT	CASSSRLAASTGELFF
TRBV11-3	-	TRBJ1-2	TRBD1	TGTGCCAGCAGCTTAGTGCAGGGGGCCGACTATGGCTACACCTTC	CASSLVQGADYGYTF
TRBV7-3	once	TRBJ2-2	TRBD1	TGTGCCAGCAGCTTAAGCATTCAGGGGGCGAACACCGGGGAGCTGTTTTTT	CASSLSIQGANTGELFF
TRBV10-3	-	TRBJ2-1	-	TGTGCCATCACCAAAGACAGGAGCTCCTACAATGAGCAGTTCTTC	CAITKDRSSYNEQFF
TRBV11-3	-	TRBJ1-2	-	TGCGCCAGCAGCCCTGGAGCTGCTGGCTACACCTTC	CASSPGAAGYTF
TRBV2	once	TRBJ2-3	-	TGTGCCAGGGGAGGCGTGGGACAGAGGTCAGATACGCAGTATTTT	CARGGVGQRSDTQYF
TRBV6-5	-	TRBJ1-3	-	TGTGCCAGCAGCCGTGACAGGTTCTCTGGAAACACCATATATTTT	CASSRDRFSGNTIYF
TRBV7-9	-	TRBJ1-1	-	TGTGCCAGCAGCTTAGCACAGCAGAACACTGAAGCTTTCTTT	CASSLAQQNTEAFF
TRBV7-9	-	TRBJ1-6	-	TGTGCCAGCAGCCCGATCGACAGTAATAATTCACCCCTCCACTTT	CASSPIDSNNSPLHF
TRBV19	-	TRBJ2-2	-	TGTGCCAGTAGTAGTGCGACGGGGTCGGACACCGGGGAGCTGTTTTTT	CASSSATGSDTGELFF
TRBV18	-	TRBJ2-1	-	TGTGCCAGCTCATTATCACAGGGTAATGAGCAGTTCTTC	CASSLSQGNEQFF
TRBV30	-	TRBJ2-5	TRBD1	TGTGCCTGGAGAACCGGGACAGGCGATATGGAAGGAGAGACCCAGTACTTC	CAWRTGTGDMEGETQYF
TRBV14	-	TRBJ2-7	TRBD2	TGTGCCAGCAGCCCTATAGCGGGGGGGTTCTACGAGCAGTACTTC	CASSPIAGGFYEQYF
TRBV29-1	-	TRBJ1-2	-	TGCAGCGTTGGTGCGGCGGACTATGGCTACACCTTC	CSVGAADYGYTF
TRBV6-4	-	TRBJ2-2	-	TGTGCCAGCGGGAGAACGAACACCGGGGAGCTGTTTTTT	CASGRTNTGELFF
TRBV27	-	TRBJ2-5	-	TGTGCCAGCAGTCCACAGCCCGAGATCCAAGAGACCCAGTACTTC	CASSPQPEIQETQYF
TRBV5-1	-	TRBJ1-1	TRBD1	TGCGCCAGCAGCTCAACAGGGGCGAACACTGAAGCTTTCTTT	CASSSTGANTEAFF
TRBV27	few	TRBJ2-1	-	TGTGCCAGCAGCCGACCAGCGGACGGAGACAATGAGCAGTTCTTC	CASSRPADGDNEQFF
TRBV19	-	TRBJ2-7	TRBD1	TGTGCCAGTAGTCCCGGGACAGGCGAGCAGTACTTC	CASSPGTGEQYF
TRBV9	-	TRBJ2-2	-	TGTGCCAGCAGCCGAGGGACCGGGGAGCTGTTTTTT	CASSRGTGELFF
TRBV18	-	TRBJ2-6	-	TGTGCCAGCTCACCCCAGACAGGATCTGGGGCCAACGTCCTGACTTTC	CASSPQTGSGANVLTF
TRBV6-5	-	TRBJ1-1	-	TGTGCCACCCACAACAGGGCCTTAAACACTGAAGCTTTCTTT	CATHNRALNTEAFF
TRBV7-2	-	TRBJ2-3	TRBD2	TGTGCCAGCAGCTTAGTAGCGGGGGAAACAGATACGCAGTATTTT	CASSLVAGETDTQYF
TRBV13	-	TRBJ2-3	-	TGTGCCAGCAGCTTAATGCCATCTTCCAGGGGTAGCACAGATACGCAGTATTTT	CASSLMPSSRGSTDTQYF
TRBV6-6	-	TRBJ1-2	-	TGTGCCAGCAGTTATGGGGGCGGAATTTATGGCTACACCTTC	CASSYGGGIYGYTF
TRBV5-6	-	TRBJ1-2	TRBD1	TGTGCCAGCAGCTTGGCTGACAGGGGGCCTAACTATGGCTACACCTTC	CASSLADRGPNYGYTF
TRBV14	-	TRBJ2-7	-	TGTGCCAGCAGCCAAGATTTGGGCAGGAACTACGAGCAGTACTTC	CASSQDLGRNYEQYF
TRBV3-1/TRBV3-2	-	TRBJ2-6	-	TGTGCCAGCAGCCAAGATAGAGGGTACCAGGTGGGGGCCAACGTCCTGACTTTC	CASSQDRGYQVGANVLTF
TRBV7-9	-	TRBJ2-2	-	TGTGCCAGCAGCTCCCGAGGGGGGGAGCTGTTTTTT	CASSSRGGELFF
TRBV5-6	few	TRBJ2-1	TRBD1	TGTGCCAGTTCGACAGGGGGCAATGAGCAGTTCTTC	CASSTGGNEQFF
TRBV19	-	TRBJ1-1	-	TGTGCCAGTAGTATCACGGGAAACACTGAAGCTTTCTTT	CASSITGNTEAFF
TRBV19	-	TRBJ2-5	-	TGTGCCAGTAGTAAAAGGGGGGAGACCCAGTACTTC	CASSKRGETQYF
TRBV4-1	-	TRBJ2-1	TRBD2	TGCGCCAGCAGCCTTCAACGGGGGGAGGGAAGGGAGCAGTTCTTC	CASSLQRGEGREQFF
TRBV6-5	-	TRBJ2-1	-	TGTGCCAGCAGGCTGACTAGATTGGGTGAGCAGTTCTTC	CASRLTRLGEQFF